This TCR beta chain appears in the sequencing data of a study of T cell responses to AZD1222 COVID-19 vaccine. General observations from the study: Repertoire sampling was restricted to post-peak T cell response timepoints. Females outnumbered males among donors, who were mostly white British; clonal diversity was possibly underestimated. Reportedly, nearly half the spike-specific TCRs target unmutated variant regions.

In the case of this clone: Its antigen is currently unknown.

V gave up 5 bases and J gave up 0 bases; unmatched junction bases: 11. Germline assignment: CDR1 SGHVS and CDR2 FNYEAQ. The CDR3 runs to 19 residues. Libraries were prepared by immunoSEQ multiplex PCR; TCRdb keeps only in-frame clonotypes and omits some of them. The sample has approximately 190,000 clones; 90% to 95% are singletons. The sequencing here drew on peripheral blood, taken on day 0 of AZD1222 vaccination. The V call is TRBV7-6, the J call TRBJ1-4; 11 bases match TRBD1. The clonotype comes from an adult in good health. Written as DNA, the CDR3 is TGTGCCAGCAGCCCCCGGGACAGGGGGTATTCTGCAACTAATGAAAAACTGTTTTTT. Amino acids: CASSPRDRGYSATNEKLFF. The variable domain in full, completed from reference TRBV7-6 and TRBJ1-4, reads GAGVSQSPRYKVTKRGQDVALRCDPISGHVSLYWYRQALGQGPEFLTYFNYEAQQDKSGLPNDRFSAERPEGSISTLTIQRTEQRDSAMYRCASSPRDRGYSATNEKLFFGSGTQLSVL.